Shown below are 7 T cell receptor beta chains from a single sample sequenced in a study of cytomegalovirus exposure and HLA in healthy donors (TCRdb year 2017). Libraries were made using the immunoSEQ multiplex PCR assay. For the multiplex PCR, a mixture combining 60 forward primers for TCR Vbeta segments and 13 reverse primers for TCR Jbeta segments was used. This is the immuneACCESS table as TCRdb keeps it, with only in-frame sequences that have V and J called. A part of the clones is gone; compared with another copy, unresolved V genes explain less than half, and the rest is unexplained. The sample data list approximately 200,000 clones, and 75% to 85% of these were observed just once. The ten largest clones add up to 6.5% of the sample. Sequenced input: PBMCs. The receptors stem from a woman aged 50 to 60 in good health and CMV-seropositive.

This rearrangement joins TRBV6-5 to TRBJ1-3; D remains ambiguous. This CDR3 contains 14 residues. Per germline, CDR1 MNHEY and CDR2 SVGAGI. Trimming removed 0 bases from V and 4 bases from J, with 7 bases in between. The CDR3 here is CASSYSAGGNTIYF. The CDR3 DNA reads TGTGCCAGCAGTTACTCGGCAGGAGGAAACACCATATATTTT.

The genes are TRBV5-6 and TRBJ2-7; the D is unclear. Germline V gene data show CDR1 as SGHDT and CDR2 as YYEEEE. V dropped 1 base and J dropped 0 bases, with 5 bases sitting between them. CDR3 size: 13 residues. The CDR3 DNA reads TGTGCCAGCAGCTTGTGGAGCTCCTACGAGCAGTACTTC. As protein: CASSLWSSYEQYF.

This clone has only a few counts. V and J are TRBV21-1 and TRBJ2-7; the table assigns TRBD1, which was not confirmed against the DNA. TRBV21-1 is termed a pseudogene. This CDR3 region has 15 residues. CDR3 in DNA: TGTGCCAGCAGCAAAGGGGGGACAGGTGCGTACGAGCAGTACTTC. Encoded protein: CASSKGGTGAYEQYF.

The chain employs TRBV7-8 and TRBJ2-5; D unresolved. The CDR3 has 13 residues. Between the trimmed V and J ends, which lost 1 base and 1 base, there was a span of 4 bases. The V gene's germline CDR1 is SGHVS and CDR2 FQNEAQ. The CDR3 protein is CASSLVFQETQYF. As DNA, the CDR3 is TGTGCCAGCAGCTTAGTCTTCCAAGAGACCCAGTACTTC.

V and J are TRBV15 and TRBJ2-5; D possibly corresponds to TRBD2 (5 bases). Germline assignment: CDR1 LNHNV and CDR2 YYDKDF (reference sequence). Trimming stripped 3 bases from V and 1 base from J, with 12 bases between. CDR3 length equals 15 residues. The CDR3 bases are TGTGCCACCAGCAGGAAGCGGCTAGGCCAAGAGACCCAGTACTTC. Encoded protein: CATSRKRLGQETQYF. Filled out from reference TRBV15 and TRBJ2-5, the complete variable domain reads DAMVIQNPRYQVTQFGKPVTLSCSQTLNHNVMYWYQQKSSQAPKLLFHYYDKDFNNEADTPDNFQSRRPNTSFCFLDIRSPGLGDTAMYLCATSRKRLGQETQYFGPGTRLLVL.

The chain carries TRBV28 and TRBJ2-7; the D is unclear. V was cut by 8 bases and J by 0 bases, with 17 bases left in between. CDR3 size: 15 residues. From germline, CDR1 is MDHEN and CDR2 SYDVKM. In nucleotides, the CDR3 is TGTGCCAGCTTCGCGGCGGCCCCGAGCTCCTACGAGCAGTACTTC. This translates into CASFAAAPSSYEQYF.

With respect to this clone: Within the sample, other DNA sequences also encode this same CDR3. The genes are TRBV6-5 and TRBJ1-1; 9 bases match TRBD1. Germline values: CDR1 MNHEY, CDR2 SVGAGI. Trimming cost V 6 bases and J 1 base; bases outside gene matches: 6. There are 15 residues in the CDR3. The CDR3 is CASSLLGQGNTEAFF. In DNA form, the CDR3 reads TGTGCCAGCAGCCTCCTGGGACAGGGGAACACTGAAGCTTTCTTT.